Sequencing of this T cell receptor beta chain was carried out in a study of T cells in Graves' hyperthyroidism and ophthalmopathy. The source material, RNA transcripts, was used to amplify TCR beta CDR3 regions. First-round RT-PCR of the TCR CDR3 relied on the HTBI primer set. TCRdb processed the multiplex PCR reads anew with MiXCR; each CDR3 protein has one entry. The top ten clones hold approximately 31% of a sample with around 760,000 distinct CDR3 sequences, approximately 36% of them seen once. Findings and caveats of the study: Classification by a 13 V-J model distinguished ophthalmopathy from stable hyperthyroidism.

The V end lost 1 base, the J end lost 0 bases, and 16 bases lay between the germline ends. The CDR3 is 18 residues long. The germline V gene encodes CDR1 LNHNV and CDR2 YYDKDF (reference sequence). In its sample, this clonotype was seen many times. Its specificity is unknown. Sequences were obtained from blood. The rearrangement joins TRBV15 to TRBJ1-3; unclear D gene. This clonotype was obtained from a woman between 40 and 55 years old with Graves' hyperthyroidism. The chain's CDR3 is CATSRGEALGFSGNTIYF. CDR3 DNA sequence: TGTGCCACCAGCAGAGGGGAAGCACTAGGTTTCTCTGGAAACACCATATATTTT.